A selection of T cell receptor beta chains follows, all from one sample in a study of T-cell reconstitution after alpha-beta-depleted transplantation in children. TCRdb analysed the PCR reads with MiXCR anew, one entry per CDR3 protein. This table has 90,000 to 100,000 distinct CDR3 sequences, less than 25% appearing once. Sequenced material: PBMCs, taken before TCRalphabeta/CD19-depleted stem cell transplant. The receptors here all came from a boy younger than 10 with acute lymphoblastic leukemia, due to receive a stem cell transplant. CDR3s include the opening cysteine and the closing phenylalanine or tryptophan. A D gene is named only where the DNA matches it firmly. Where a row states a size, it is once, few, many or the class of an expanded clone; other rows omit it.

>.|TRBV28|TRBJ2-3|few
TGTGCCAGCAGTTCAGGGGTCGGGGTAACAGATACGCAGTATTTT
CASSSGVGVTDTQYF
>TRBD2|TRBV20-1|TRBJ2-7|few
TGCAGTGCTAGAGACGGACTAGCGGAGGGATGGTACGAGCAGTACTTC
CSARDGLAEGWYEQYF
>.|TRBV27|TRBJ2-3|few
TGTGCCAGCAGTTTGACGCTCGGCACAGATACGCAGTATTTT
CASSLTLGTDTQYF
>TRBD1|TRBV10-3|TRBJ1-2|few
TGTGCCATCAGTCCGGACAGGGCTGGCTATGGCTACACCTTC
CAISPDRAGYGYTF
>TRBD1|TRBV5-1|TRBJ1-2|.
TGCGCCAGCCAAACTACAGGGGGCTATGGCTACACCTTC
CASQTTGGYGYTF
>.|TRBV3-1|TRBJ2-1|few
TGTGCCAGCAGCCAATTAGGGAGAGAGCAGTTCTTC
CASSQLGREQFF
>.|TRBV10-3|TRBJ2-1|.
TGTGCCATCAGTGAATTGGGAGACTCCACCAATGAGCAGTTCTTC
CAISELGDSTNEQFF
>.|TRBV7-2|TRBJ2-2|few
TGTGCCAGCAGCTTACGACGAGCTGTCGGCACCGGGGAGCTGTTTTTT
CASSLRRAVGTGELFF
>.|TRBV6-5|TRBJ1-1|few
TGTGCCAGTAAAGAGACCCAAGTGAACACTGAAGCTTTCTTT
CASKETQVNTEAFF
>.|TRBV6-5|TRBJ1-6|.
TGTGCCAGCAGTTCCTATAGGGACTTTCCCCTCCACTTT
CASSSYRDFPLHF
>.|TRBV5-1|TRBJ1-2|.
TGCGCCAGCAGCCCCGGGGACGGATCTAACTATGGCTACACCTTC
CASSPGDGSNYGYTF
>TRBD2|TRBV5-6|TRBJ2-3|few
TGTGCCAGCAGCTTGCCTAGCGGAGGGGCAGATACGCAGTATTTT
CASSLPSGGADTQYF
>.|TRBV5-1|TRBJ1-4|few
TGCGCCAGCAGCCGGGACGTTGCAACTAATGAAAAACTGTTTTTT
CASSRDVATNEKLFF
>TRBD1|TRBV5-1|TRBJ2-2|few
TGCGCCAGCAGCCAAGACAGGGGAAACACCGGGGAGCTGTTTTTT
CASSQDRGNTGELFF
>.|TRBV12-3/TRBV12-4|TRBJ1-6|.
TGTGCCAGCAGCATTACAGGGCAGGCCTCACCCCTCCACTTT
CASSITGQASPLHF
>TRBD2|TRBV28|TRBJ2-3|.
TGTGCCAGCAGTTGGGACTACCGCACAGATACGCAGTATTTT
CASSWDYRTDTQYF
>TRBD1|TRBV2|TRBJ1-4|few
TGTGCCAGCAGTGAGATGGGACAGAGGGGAGAAAAACTGTTTTTT
CASSEMGQRGEKLFF
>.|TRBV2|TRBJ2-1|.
TGTGCCAGCAGAGCGGCCCAGAGGGGCGGAGGCTCCTACAATGAGCAGTTCTTC
CASRAAQRGGGSYNEQFF
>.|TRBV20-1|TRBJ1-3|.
TGCAGTGCTAGAGGACCGATCTCTGGAAACACCATATATTTT
CSARGPISGNTIYF
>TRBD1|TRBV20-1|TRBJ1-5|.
TGCAGTGCTTCGACAGGGGCGACGAGCAATCAGCCCCAGCATTTT
CSASTGATSNQPQHF
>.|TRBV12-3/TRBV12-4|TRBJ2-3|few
TGTGCCAGCAGTTTTTCCACAGGACCTTCAGATACGCAGTATTTT
CASSFSTGPSDTQYF
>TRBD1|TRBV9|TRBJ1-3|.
TGTGCCAGCAGCGCGGGGGGACAGGGTGGAAACACCATATATTTT
CASSAGGQGGNTIYF
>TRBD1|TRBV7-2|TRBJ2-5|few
TGTGCCAGCAGCCCCCGGTCGGGACAGGGCCAAGAGACCCAGTACTTC
CASSPRSGQGQETQYF
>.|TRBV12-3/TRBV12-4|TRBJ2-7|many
TGTGCCAGCAGCCCGCGGAGGCTCGAGCAGTACTTC
CASSPRRLEQYF
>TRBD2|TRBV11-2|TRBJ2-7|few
TGTGCCAGCAGCGCAACCGGGACTAGCGGGAGAGATCGCGAGCAGTACTTC
CASSATGTSGRDREQYF
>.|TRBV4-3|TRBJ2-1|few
TGCGCCAGCAGAGGGGGGGTTGAGCAGTTCTTC
CASRGGVEQFF
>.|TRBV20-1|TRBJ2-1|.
TGCAGTGCTAGTGAAGACAATGAGCAGTTCTTC
CSASEDNEQFF